Sequencing of this T cell receptor beta chain was carried out in a study of early T cells in non-severe SARS-CoV-2 infection. Background on the study: With bulk RNA from unsorted whole blood as input, sequencing yielded unpaired chains. Regarding the study as a whole: The study's VDJdb matching favored anti-spike CD8 responses and missed private and CD4 specificities.

Attachment of unique molecular identifiers to individual cDNA molecules was performed. TCRdb redid the calling of the 5' RACE reads with MiXCR, one entry per CDR3 protein. This table holds about 48,000 distinct CDR3 sequences, 5.6% found once. Germline-derived CDR1 and CDR2 are SQVTM and ANQGSEA. The CDR3 contains 19 residues. V shed 6 bases, J shed 4 bases, and the junction held 22 bases outside the gene matches. This clonotype was counted only a few times. What it binds is not known. The genes are TRBV29-1 and TRBJ2-1; 9 bases map to TRBD1. This receptor was taken from an adult who was a healthcare worker with PCR-confirmed SARS-CoV-2 infection or an uninfected control (not recorded which). Specimen: whole blood. In nucleotides, the CDR3 is TGCAGCGTGGACCCGGGACAGGGCCCCCCCGGCCGTCTTTACAATGAGCAGTTCTTC. It is translated as CSVDPGQGPPGRLYNEQFF.